Detailed here is one T cell receptor beta chain. Its recognized antigen is unknown. Base qualities are missing; no much larger clone stands one base away. Trimming removed 5 bases from V and 12 bases from J, leaving 17 bases between the germline ends. The germline V gene provides CDR1 SNHLY and CDR2 FYNNEI. There are 13 amino acids in the CDR3, from cysteine to phenylalanine inclusive. This entry keeps only the CDR3 DNA: 39 bases, framed from base 1. The cohort comprised approximately 700 healthy bone marrow donors. All cohort members were sampled while nominally healthy, although unrecorded immune exposures were likely present. The donor tested CMV seronegative, placing the donor among the roughly 350 seronegative members of the cohort. A peripheral blood sample was collected from each donor, and TCR beta sequencing was performed on peripheral blood mononuclear cells. Genomic DNA was extracted from the blood cell samples with the Qiagen DNeasy Blood Extraction Kit.

This sample is part of a study of cytomegalovirus exposure and HLA in healthy donors (dated by TCRdb to the late 2010s). Background on the whole study: An earlier analysis of 550 to 700 of the donors reported about 250 Gb of sequence data and about 100 million unique TCR beta sequences from 150 million to 200 million T cells. An early release covering over 500 HLA-typed donors comprised about 300 gigabases of sequencing data and around 80 million unique TCR sequences. Along with the roughly 610-subject first cohort, a separate validation cohort of roughly 110 different subjects was used. Class I and class II HLA loci were covered by the typing at four-digit resolution. On average, about 240,000 unique TCR beta nucleotide sequences were sequenced per donor among several hundred genotyped donors of the cohort, with roughly 20% of those sequences being non-productive. A later analysis re-examined previously published TCR beta repertoires from about 700 donors and added high-resolution HLA genotyping to investigate patterns of TCR occurrence. In a later genetic analysis, genome-wide SNP genotypes for about 55% of the 666 donors were used, and that subset was treated as a discovery cohort. The study profiled the T cell repertoires of hundreds of subjects by immunosequencing and related them to cytomegalovirus serostatus. An earlier analysis of 587 of the donors applied high-throughput TCR beta sequencing to assess whether each TCR beta V gene segment acted as functional or pseudogenic. Typing coverage varied by locus: about 620-640 donors for A, B, C, DRB1 and DQB1; under 550 for DQA1; about 590 for DPA1; under 490 for DPB1. Rather than using new phenotypic data, the later analysis identified candidate immune exposures from TCR beta sequences and from how often those sequences occurred across donors. Every repertoire in the discovery cohort had been generated on one and the same sequencing platform. Donor age, sex, ethnicity and CMV serostatus were compiled alongside the repertoire data. Roughly 5 DR-DQ haplotypes were handled as single units for association and clustering, since linkage in the cohort was strong. To predict cytomegalovirus infection status, the study combined high-throughput TCR immunosequencing, statistical association of individual TCRs with disease status, and machine learning. Of the roughly 420 genotyped donors, 65% to 90% were placed in the genetic ancestry cluster associated with self-reported Caucasian donors. The study aimed to test whether signatures of past pathogen exposure could be identified by cataloging public T cell receptors. Overall study outcomes, separate from this receptor: Strong co-occurrence of HLA alleles, especially DR and DQ, made assigning TCR associations to individual alleles difficult. The authors suggested that the approach could potentially be generalized to other disease states and immunological phenotypes. HLA typing was unavailable for some donors at each locus, so association tests used only the typed subset. In a later analysis, most CMV-associated TCR beta chains were found to appear HLA-restricted, with HLA associations seemingly driven largely by CMV exposure. A later genetic analysis associated a missense DCLRE1C variant with V-gene and J-gene trimming of TCR beta chains, and an independent cohort replicated the association. While some public TCRs were present in many individuals, most TCR sequences turned up only very rarely across donors. An earlier analysis of several hundred of the donors showed that most TCR beta V segments appeared in productive rearrangements either about 87% or about 30% of the time, which broadly matched IMGT annotations. A later analysis reported that several top co-occurrence clusters appeared linked to parvovirus B19, influenza, CMV and Epstein-Barr virus. The cohort was sequenced for TCR beta chains only, and without alpha or paired-chain data the features that could be detected were limited. Correlated functional status among segregating V segments might reflect linkage disequilibrium, but an unknown experimental factor could not be ruled out. Approximately 16 rarely observed V segments, including chromosome 9 orphons, were excluded from the earlier analysis of some 590 of the donors because counts were too low. The sequencing pipeline was judged likely to have produced a cluster of highly shared sequence variants as a technical artifact. Immune exposure information for the cohort was limited to CMV serostatus. A later analysis found that HLA-associated TCR beta chains were more clonally expanded and had lower generation probabilities than equally common non-associated chains. A total of around 150 TCR beta chains were listed by the study as associated with cytomegalovirus. Roughly uniform sequencing depth across donors was assumed in presence/absence analyses, although this assumption may not hold. A later analysis found that TCR association rates varied across HLA loci, with DRB1 alleles showing the most associated TCRs and HLA-C alleles the fewest. In a later analysis, some 18,000 TCR beta sequences were associated with specific HLA alleles at a false discovery rate of 0.05. In both the original and validation cohorts, the classifier was reported to diagnose cytomegalovirus status with high specificity and sensitivity. In vitro tests confirmed that a few of the cytomegalovirus-associated TCR beta chains recognize cytomegalovirus antigens. According to a later genetic analysis, donors in an Asian-associated ancestry cluster had fewer N-insertions in productive TCRs than the roughly 660-donor mean. A further reported finding was that TCR beta sequences accurately predicted the HLA-A and HLA-B alleles for most subjects in the first cohort. Because the 87-base-pair reads could not distinguish some IMGT-functional V segments, including TRBV6-2 and TRBV6-3, those segments were excluded.

Libraries were made using the immunoSEQ multiplex PCR assay. The multiplex PCR relied on a mix of 60 forward primers for TCR Vbeta segments and 13 reverse primers for TCR Jbeta segments. The CDR3 region of rearranged TCR beta genes was amplified from genomic DNA with a multiplex PCR assay. The Illumina HiSeq System was used to sequence the amplified TCR beta libraries as 87-base-pair reads. The study's own analysis went as follows. A later analysis counted 75 million to 100 million unique TCR beta chains across the 690 or so repertoires, and 9 million to 14 million of these chains were shared by at least two donors. To remove PCR and sequencing errors, raw reads were error-corrected and collapsed into unique sequences using a nearest-neighbor algorithm that merged closely related sequences. Alignment of CDR3 sequences to IMGT reference sequences was used to assign V, D and J gene segments. For a sequence to be retained, at least a six-nucleotide match to both a V gene segment and a J gene segment was required. Rearrangements were called productive when the CDR3 lacked stop codons and stayed in frame with V and J; all others were non-productive. CDR3 was defined according to IMGT convention as the region running from the second conserved V-encoded cysteine to the conserved J-encoded phenylalanine. Sequences without an unambiguous match to a single V gene segment were excluded from the earlier analysis of 500 to 700 of the donors. In an earlier analysis of some 590 of the donors, V segments were called functional above 56.7% productive rearrangements and were called segregating when the between-donor standard deviation exceeded 5%. A statistical classification framework was built to diagnose cytomegalovirus status from the catalog of TCR beta chain sequences. V and J gene assignment, in a later analysis, came from comparing TCR nucleotide sequences with IMGT/GENE-DB human TR gene sequences. The TCRdist pipeline was used in a later analysis to assign CDR3 sequences and most-parsimonious VDJ recombination scenarios. In a later analysis, each TCR beta chain was defined by its CDR3 amino acid sequence together with its V-gene family, and reads lacking a unique V-gene family were excluded. As a way to deal with suspected cross-contamination and a sequencing artifact, a later analysis dropped more than 500 nucleotide sequences that were highly shared and had low generation probability. In a later analysis, a clonal expansion index for each public chain was calculated from normalized within-repertoire ranks of inferred template counts. In a later analysis, generation probabilities were computed with a VDJ recombination model fitted to out-of-frame rearrangements, and the resulting probabilities were checked against IGoR. A later analysis scored TCR-TCR, TCR-HLA and TCR-CMV co-occurrence with hypergeometric tests, applying a repertoire-size bias correction to TCR pairs. To estimate false discovery rates, a later analysis permuted the HLA or CMV assignments 20 times. In a later analysis, co-occurring TCRs were grouped with DBSCAN, and TCRdist sequence similarity was added when clustering was performed within HLA-allele-positive subsets. Co-occurrence clustering excluded repertoires with fewer than 30,000 or more than 120,000 public chains, plus five with anomalous nucleotide sharing. TCRdb took this table from immuneACCESS and kept in-frame rearrangements with V and J called. Such tables lack part of the clones; where checked against another copy, unresolved V genes explain under half of the gap, and the rest is unexplained. The V and J calls and clone size are taken from that table; D and trimming were inferred from the DNA. This sample gives some 140,000 clones in total; around 74% of them show up just once. Of the sample, around 2.8% is held by the ten largest clones.

Recombination joined TRBV2 with TRBJ2-4, and possibly TRBD1, on 6 matching bases. The TCR comes from a young man in good health and CMV-seronegative. The sequencing input was PBMCs. The CDR3 is CASSLQGSDSQYF. DNA sequence: TGTGCCAGCAGTTTACAGGGATCGGACAGTCAGTACTTC. Extended through the reference TRBV2 and TRBJ2-4 proteins, this CDR3 yields the full variable domain: EPEVTQTPSHQVTQMGQEVILRCVPISNHLYFYWYRQILGQKVEFLVSFYNNEISEKSEIFDDQFSVERPDGSNFTLKIRSTKLEDSAMYFCASSLQGSDSQYFGAGTRLSVL.